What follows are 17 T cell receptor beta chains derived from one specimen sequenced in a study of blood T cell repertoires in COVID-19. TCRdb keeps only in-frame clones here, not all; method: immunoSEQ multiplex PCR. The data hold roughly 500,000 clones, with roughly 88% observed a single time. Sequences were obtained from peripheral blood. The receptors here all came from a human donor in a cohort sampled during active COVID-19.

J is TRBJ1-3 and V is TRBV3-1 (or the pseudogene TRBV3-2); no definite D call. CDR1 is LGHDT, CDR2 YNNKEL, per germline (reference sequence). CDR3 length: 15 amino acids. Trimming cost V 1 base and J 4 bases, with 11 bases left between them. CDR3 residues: CASSQGTGGGNTIYF. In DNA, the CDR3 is TGTGCCAGCAGCCAAGGCACGGGTGGAGGAAACACCATATATTTT.

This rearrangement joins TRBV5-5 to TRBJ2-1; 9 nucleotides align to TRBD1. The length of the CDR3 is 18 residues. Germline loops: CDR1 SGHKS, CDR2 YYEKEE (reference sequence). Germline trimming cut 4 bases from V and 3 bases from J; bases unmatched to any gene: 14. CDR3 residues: CASSPIQGAGYRYNEQFF. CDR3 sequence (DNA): TGTGCCAGCAGCCCGATACAGGGGGCAGGTTACCGCTACAATGAGCAGTTCTTC.

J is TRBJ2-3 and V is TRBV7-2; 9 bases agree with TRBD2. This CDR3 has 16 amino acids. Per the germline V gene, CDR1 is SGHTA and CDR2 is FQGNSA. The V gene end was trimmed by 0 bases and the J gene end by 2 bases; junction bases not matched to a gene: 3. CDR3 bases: TGTGCCAGCAGCTTAGCCGGCGGGAGGGCCACAGATACGCAGTATTTT. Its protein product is CASSLAGGRATDTQYF.

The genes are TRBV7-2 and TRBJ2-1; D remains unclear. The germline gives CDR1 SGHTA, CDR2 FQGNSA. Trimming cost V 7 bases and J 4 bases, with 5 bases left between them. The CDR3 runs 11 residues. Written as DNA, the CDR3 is TGTGCCAGCACCCTTTACAATGAGCAGTTCTTC. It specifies CASTLYNEQFF. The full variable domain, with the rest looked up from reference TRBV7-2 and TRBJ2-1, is GAGVSQSPSNKVTEKGKDVELRCDPISGHTALYWYRQSLGQGLEFLIYFQGNSAPDKSGLPSDRFSAERTGGSVSTLTIQRTQQEDSAVYLCASTLYNEQFFGPGTRLTVL.

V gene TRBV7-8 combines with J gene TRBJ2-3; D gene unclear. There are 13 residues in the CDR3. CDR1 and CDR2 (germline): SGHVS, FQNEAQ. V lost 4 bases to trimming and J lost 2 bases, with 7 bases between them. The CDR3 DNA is TGTGCCAGCAGCTCTACGTACACAGATACGCAGTATTTT. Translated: CASSSTYTDTQYF.

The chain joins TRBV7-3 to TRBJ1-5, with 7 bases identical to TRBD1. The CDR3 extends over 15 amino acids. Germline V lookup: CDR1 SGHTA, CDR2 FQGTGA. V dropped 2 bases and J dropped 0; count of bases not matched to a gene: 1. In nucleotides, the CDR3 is TGTGCCAGCAGCTTATCAGGGGGTAGCAATCAGCCCCAGCATTTT. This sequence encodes CASSLSGGSNQPQHF.

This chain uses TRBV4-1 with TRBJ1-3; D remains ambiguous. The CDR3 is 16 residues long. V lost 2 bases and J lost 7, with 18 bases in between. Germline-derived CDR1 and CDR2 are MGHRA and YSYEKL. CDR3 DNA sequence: TGCGCCAGCAGCCAACAATCTGGGCAGTCGGTCAACACCATATATTTT. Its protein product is CASSQQSGQSVNTIYF.

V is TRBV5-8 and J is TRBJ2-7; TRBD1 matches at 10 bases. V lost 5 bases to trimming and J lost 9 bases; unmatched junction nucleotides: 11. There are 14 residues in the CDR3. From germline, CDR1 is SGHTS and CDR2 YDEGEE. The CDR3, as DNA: TGTGCCAGCAGGGTGGGACAGGGGAAAGGCGGGCAGTACTTC. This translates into CASRVGQGKGGQYF. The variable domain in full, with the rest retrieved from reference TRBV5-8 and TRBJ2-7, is EAGVTQSPTHLIKTRGQQATLRCSPISGHTSVYWYQQALGLGLQFLLWYDEGEERNRGNFPPRFSGRQFPNYSSELNVNALELEDSALYLCASRVGQGKGGQYFGPGTRLTVT.

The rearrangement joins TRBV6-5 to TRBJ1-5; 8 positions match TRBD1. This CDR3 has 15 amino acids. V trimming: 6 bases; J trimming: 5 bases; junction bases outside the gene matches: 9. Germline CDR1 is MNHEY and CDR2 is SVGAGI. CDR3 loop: CASSPTTGDDQPQHF. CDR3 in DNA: TGTGCCAGCAGCCCCACGACAGGGGATGATCAGCCCCAGCATTTT.

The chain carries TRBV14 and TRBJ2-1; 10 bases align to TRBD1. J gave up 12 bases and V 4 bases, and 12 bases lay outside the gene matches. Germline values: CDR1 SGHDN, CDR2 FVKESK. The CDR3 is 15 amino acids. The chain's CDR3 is CASSPGTGARMVQFF. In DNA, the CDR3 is TGTGCCAGCAGCCCTGGGACAGGGGCCCGTATGGTGCAGTTCTTC. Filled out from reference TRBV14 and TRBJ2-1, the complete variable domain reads EAGVTQFPSHSVIEKGQTVTLRCDPISGHDNLYWYRRVMGKEIKFLLHFVKESKQDESGMPNNRFLAERTGGTYSTLKVQPAELEDSGVYFCASSPGTGARMVQFFGPGTRLTVL.

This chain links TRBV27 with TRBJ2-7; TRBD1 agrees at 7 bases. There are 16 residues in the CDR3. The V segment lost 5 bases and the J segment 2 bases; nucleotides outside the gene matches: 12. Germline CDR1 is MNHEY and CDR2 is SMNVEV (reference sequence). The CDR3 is CASSPGGQAITYEQYF. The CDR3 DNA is TGTGCCAGCAGTCCGGGTGGACAGGCCATCACCTACGAGCAGTACTTC.

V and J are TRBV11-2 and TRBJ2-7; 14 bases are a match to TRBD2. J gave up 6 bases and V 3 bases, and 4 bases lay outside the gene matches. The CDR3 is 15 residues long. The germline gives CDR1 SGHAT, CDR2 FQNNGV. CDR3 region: CASSFRGLAGAEQYF. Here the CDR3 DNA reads TGTGCCAGCAGCTTCCGGGGACTAGCGGGAGCCGAGCAGTACTTC.

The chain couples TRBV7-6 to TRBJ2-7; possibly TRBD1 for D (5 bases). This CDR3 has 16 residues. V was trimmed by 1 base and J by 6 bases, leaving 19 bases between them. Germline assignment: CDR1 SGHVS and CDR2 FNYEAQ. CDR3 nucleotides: TGTGCCAGCAGCTTAGTGGGCCAGGGAAGCCCCACCGAGCAGTACTTC. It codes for CASSLVGQGSPTEQYF.

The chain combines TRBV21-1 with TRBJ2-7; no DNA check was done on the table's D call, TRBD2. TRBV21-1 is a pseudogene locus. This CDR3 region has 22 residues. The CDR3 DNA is TGTGCCAGCAGCGAGACAGGGGGCGTATCCGGACTAGCGGGAGGGCCTTCATGCGAGCAGTACTTC. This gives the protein CASSETGGVSGLAGGPSCEQYF.

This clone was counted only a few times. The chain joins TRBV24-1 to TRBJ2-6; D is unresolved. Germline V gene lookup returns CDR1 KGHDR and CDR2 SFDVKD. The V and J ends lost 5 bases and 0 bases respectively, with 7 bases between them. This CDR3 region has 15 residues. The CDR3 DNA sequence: TGTGCCACCAGTGGAGATAGCTCTGGGGCCAACGTCCTGACTTTC. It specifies CATSGDSSGANVLTF.

The CDR3 spells CATRSTGNGSGNTIYF. In nucleotides, the CDR3 is TGTGCCACCAGGAGTACAGGGAACGGCTCTGGAAACACCATATATTTT. This chain joins TRBV24-1 and TRBJ1-3; maybe TRBD1 (6 bases). CDR1 is KGHDR and CDR2 is SFDVKD in the germline V gene. Deletions cut 7 bases from V and 0 bases from J, with 15 bases between. This CDR3 is 16 amino acids long.

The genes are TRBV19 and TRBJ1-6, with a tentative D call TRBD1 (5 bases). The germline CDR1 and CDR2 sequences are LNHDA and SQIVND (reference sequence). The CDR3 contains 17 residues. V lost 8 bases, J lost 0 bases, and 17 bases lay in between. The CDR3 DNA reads TGTGCCAGTGGGGTGACCCACAGGAGCTCCTATAATTCACCCCTCCACTTT. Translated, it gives CASGVTHRSSYNSPLHF.